This is a list of T cell receptor beta chains from one sample in a study of molecular identifiers for immune sequencing clone quantification. One entry per CDR3 protein, called by TCRdb with MiXCR from the PCR reads. This table has 350,000 or so distinct CDR3 sequences, about 21% appearing once. The sequenced sample consisted of naive CD8+ T cells from blood, with Jurkat cell RNA spiked in. Source of these receptors: a human donor in good health. Some libraries in this study had Jurkat cell RNA spiked in. Both conserved end residues are trimmed from each CDR3.

len,v_gene,j_gene,CDR3aa
13,TRBV7-6,TRBJ2-5,ASSPGGRLVETQY
13,TRBV7-6,TRBJ2-7,ASSLTSGDTYEQY
14,TRBV3-1,TRBJ2-5,ASSQGYTGTGETQY
18,TRBV23-1,TRBJ2-6,ASSQFSRSGGISGANVLT
13,TRBV5-4,TRBJ2-6,ASSWTGAGANVLT
12,TRBV28,TRBJ2-7,ASKLGRGSYEQY
11,TRBV7-2,TRBJ2-1,ASSYLGVGGEF
14,TRBV12-5,TRBJ2-1,ASGLLRQSSYNEQF
13,TRBV20-1,TRBJ2-2,SARLVHDYTGELF
13,TRBV4-1,TRBJ2-3,ASSREGGRTDTQY
13,TRBV7-8,TRBJ2-2,ASTGGTPVTGELF
14,TRBV6-2/TRBV6-3,TRBJ2-1,ASSRAGLSSYNEQF
12,TRBV5-5,TRBJ1-5,ASSPWNSNQPQH
13,TRBV5-4,TRBJ2-3,ASSLDGSDTDTQY
10,TRBV4-1,TRBJ2-1,ASSPTPGEQF
13,TRBV6-6,TRBJ1-5,ASRPDRDANQPQH
13,TRBV27,TRBJ1-6,ASNDRQGANSPLH
15,TRBV28,TRBJ1-5,ASSSYPDRSYNQPQH
17,TRBV7-9,TRBJ2-3,ASTQENNGGHPNTDTQY
10,TRBV6-1,TRBJ2-3,ALRGITDTQY
8,TRBV25-1,TRBJ1-2,ASSGGYYT
11,TRBV19,TRBJ1-4,ASRTGQSEKLF
14,TRBV20-1,TRBJ2-7,SARPGLKRSSYEQY
9,TRBV30,TRBJ2-7,AWKETYEQY
9,TRBV19,TRBJ2-7,ASSVKWEQY
14,TRBV6-2/TRBV6-3,TRBJ1-1,ASSYSKGEGNPEAF
12,TRBV4-2,TRBJ1-5,ASSQDEGWQPQH
13,TRBV4-3,TRBJ2-5,ASSQDAEGPETQY
10,TRBV11-2,TRBJ2-4,ASSSAGNIQY
14,TRBV11-3,TRBJ2-3,ASSPGTASSTDTQY
12,TRBV7-9,TRBJ2-5,ASSSQGVGETQY
11,TRBV11-2,TRBJ2-1,ATQLIGVDEQF
13,TRBV30,TRBJ2-2,AWKGGGVNTGELF
13,TRBV3-1,TRBJ2-5,ASSQADRPKETQY
9,TRBV7-2,TRBJ2-7,ASSLGIEQY
16,TRBV7-9,TRBJ2-1,ASSPRPGTTYSYNEQF
13,TRBV6-1,TRBJ1-5,ASRHTGGANQPQH
12,TRBV12-3/TRBV12-4,TRBJ1-1,ASRGGQGGTEAF
14,TRBV14,TRBJ2-7,ASSQTRGDRGYEQY
12,TRBV9,TRBJ1-4,ASSTGTVNEKLF
10,TRBV6-5,TRBJ2-2,ASREGTGELF
13,TRBV19,TRBJ2-7,ASSLGQGTIYEQY
12,TRBV27,TRBJ1-3,ASGDRSSGNTIY
11,TRBV29-1,TRBJ2-3,SVVGGGTDTQY
11,TRBV21-1,TRBJ1-4,AILIIRGEKLF
13,TRBV4-3,TRBJ1-5,ASSQDLISNQPQH
12,TRBV6-5,TRBJ2-7,ASSLSGDRGEQY
14,TRBV2,TRBJ2-3,ASSEALGGLGDTQY
11,TRBV5-1,TRBJ2-7,ASSLSQAYEQY
14,TRBV13,TRBJ2-3,ASSLIQGVVTDTQY
15,TRBV5-1,TRBJ2-3,ASSLMEAGGPTDTQY
12,TRBV19,TRBJ1-4,ASIGTRGSGKLF